The 7 T cell receptor beta chains in this list originate from one sample, sequenced in a study of STAT5B mutations in CD4+ large granular lymphocyte leukemia. Libraries were prepared by immunoSEQ multiplex PCR; TCRdb keeps only in-frame clonotypes and omits some of them. The profile shows 30,000 to 40,000 clones, 69% of them singletons. Sequenced material: CD4+ T cells from blood buffy coats. These receptors originate from a human donor in good health.

This clone was observed a handful of times. V is TRBV5-8 and J is TRBJ1-1; no clear D gene. Per the germline V gene, CDR1 is SGHTS and CDR2 is YDEGEE. This CDR3 contains 16 residues. The V and J ends lost 4 bases and 0 bases respectively, with 16 bases between them. This chain's CDR3 is CASSPGLTLMNTEAFF. The DNA of the CDR3 is TGTGCCAGCAGCCCAGGACTGACTTTAATGAACACTGAAGCTTTCTTT.

The V and J genes are TRBV19 and TRBJ1-1; D is perhaps TRBD1 (5 bases). V was pared by 7 bases and J by 7 bases, with 16 bases between. The length of the CDR3 is 13 residues. Germline CDR1 LNHDA, CDR2 SQIVND (reference sequence). CDR3 loop: CASTRSTQGEAFF. The CDR3 DNA reads as TGTGCCAGTACCAGATCAACTCAGGGTGAAGCTTTCTTT.

This clone was counted only a few times. The chain joins TRBV7-2 to TRBJ2-7, with no clear D. With 5 bases removed from V and 3 bases from J, the gap between germline ends came to 11 bases. This CDR3 contains 13 residues. CDR1 is SGHTA, CDR2 FQGNSA, per germline. The CDR3 DNA follows: TGTGCCAGCAGCCTTAGGGCCGTCTACGAGCAGTACTTC. It specifies CASSLRAVYEQYF.

The chain combines TRBV18 with TRBJ1-1; no reliable D call. The V gene lost 0 bases and the J gene lost 7 bases, with 12 bases spanning the gap. This CDR3 contains 14 residues. Germline V lookup: CDR1 KGHSH, CDR2 LQKENI. CDR3 protein: CASSPPVGYGEAFF. The CDR3 DNA follows: TGTGCCAGCTCACCACCGGTGGGGTACGGTGAAGCTTTCTTT.

This sequence joins TRBV5-4 and TRBJ2-2, with D tentatively TRBD2 (5 bases). Germline values: CDR1 SGHNT, CDR2 YYREEE (reference sequence). V was cut by 0 bases and J by 2 bases, with 8 bases left in between. The CDR3 consists of 15 residues. The CDR3 loop reads CASSLASPNTGELFF. The CDR3 region has the DNA TGTGCCAGCAGCTTGGCTAGCCCTAACACCGGGGAGCTGTTTTTT.

In this sample, this clone turned up a few times. The rearrangement links TRBV30 to TRBJ2-2, with D possibly TRBD2 on 5 matching bases. The germline V and J ends were trimmed by 0 bases and 7 bases, with 6 bases remaining between them. Germline V gene sequence: CDR1 GTSNPN, CDR2 SVGIG (reference sequence). CDR3 length: 12 residues. CDR3 DNA sequence: TGTGCCTGGAGTGTACGGGGCGGGGAGCTGTTTTTT. Translating gives CAWSVRGGELFF.

V and J are TRBV28 and TRBJ1-1, with D possibly being TRBD1 (6 bases). The V end was cut by 3 bases, the J end by 0 bases, with 8 bases between. Looked up from germline, CDR1 is MDHEN and CDR2 is SYDVKM. CDR3 length: 14 residues. CDR3 sequence (DNA): TGTGCCAGCAGTTTCCAGGGGTTGAACACTGAAGCTTTCTTT. Encoded protein: CASSFQGLNTEAFF.